This TCR beta chain was observed in a study of T cell clonotyping in hematopoietic cell transplantation (dated by TCRdb to about 2021). With respect to the entire study: A total of 110 to 150 blood samples were gathered in the study from 30 to 40 consecutive transplant recipients along with their related donors. Recruitment of patients was conducted between late 2015 and January 2017, and follow-up was continued until late 2020 or death. The investigation overall reported the following: Inverse Simpson Index values from donors and from recipients before transplant predicted broader TCR repertoire diversity after transplant. The sample size was limited, and because cells were not sorted, the contributions of CD4 and CD8 repertoires could not be separated. Only a small fraction of recipient repertoires overlapped donor repertoires, with over 97% appearing de novo at the given depth. A decrease in recipient TCR diversity was observed after transplant, and a progressive increase in pathologically expanded clonotypes was seen from day 30 to day 180.

The immunoSEQ assay, a bias-controlled multiplex PCR with V- and J-specific primers, was used to amplify TCR beta CDR3 regions from genomic DNA. In a second PCR step, the CDR3 amplicons were tagged with a proprietary barcode plus Illumina adapter sequences. An Illumina MiSeq instrument was used for sequencing of the CDR3 libraries. Processing in the source paper ran as follows. Export and quality control were handled in immunoSEQ Analyzer 3.0, while downstream analyses relied on R Bioconductor and Immunarch. Only productive rearrangements in the normalized downsampled data set were used to calculate repertoire metrics. In the normalized cohort, clonotypes with more than 5 templates were defined as pathologically expanded. The Inverse Simpson Index was used to measure repertoire diversity. To capture all clonotypes, the CMV-specificity analyses were run on the non-normalized data set. TCRdb retrieved this table from immuneACCESS and kept in-frame rearrangements only. Not all clones are present; in checked studies, unresolved V genes account for under half, and no reason is known for the remainder. V, J and clone size reflect that table, while D and trimming were determined from the DNA. This sample comprises about 15,000 clones, 60% to 85% of them detected only once. The ten top clones hold around 9.9% of the sample.

Blood samples for TCR beta sequencing were provided by related transplant donors. Using Nuclei Lysis Solution, genomic DNA was extracted from unfractionated peripheral blood mononuclear cells that were either fresh or cryopreserved. A note on this clone: The clone's antigen remains unknown. The sample holds no much larger clone one base away, and base qualities are not on file.

In the germline V gene, CDR1 corresponds to LGHNA and CDR2 to YSLEER. V and J are truncated by 0 bases and 1 base respectively, leaving an intervening sequence of 6 bases. CDR3 length: 14 amino acids, cysteine to phenylalanine. The retained sequence is limited to the CDR3, 42 bases, with the frame set at the first base. The origin of this receptor is an older woman in good health. Some clones in this sample may be carry-over from other donors' samples. The receptor chain draws on TRBV4-3 and TRBJ1-1; the D segment cannot be called with confidence. Sequences were obtained from peripheral blood mononuclear cells. For the CDR3, the sequence is CASSQERANTEAFF. The sequenced DNA: TGCGCCAGCAGCCAAGAGCGGGCGAACACTGAAGCTTTCTTT.